This T cell receptor (beta chain) originates from a study of cytomegalovirus exposure and HLA in healthy donors. The assay was immunoSEQ multiplex PCR, and TCRdb's table has in-frame clones only and misses some. The data show about 130,000 clones, 89% seen once. The CDR3 has 14 residues. The germline V gene has CDR1 KGHSH and CDR2 LQKENI. The V end lost 6 bases, the J end lost 3 bases, and 14 bases lay between the germline ends. The donors were part of the validation cohort of roughly 110 subjects. That cohort was separate from the first cohort, which comprised 500 to 850 subjects. In the case of this clone: Its antigen is as yet unknown.

Notes on the study in general: In vitro data verified a few CMV-associated chains as specific for CMV antigens.

The chain has TRBV18 and TRBJ1-2; the D gene is possibly TRBD1 (6 bases). The sequence was obtained from a woman between 18 and 29 years old in good health and CMV-seronegative. Sequenced sample: PBMCs. In DNA form, the CDR3 reads TGTGCCAGCTCCCCAAACAGGGAGCACTATGGCTACACCTTC. As protein: CASSPNREHYGYTF.